This T cell receptor (beta chain) was recovered during a study of beta chain features in type 1 diabetes. Study-level information: All samples yielded roughly 100,000,000 examined sorted cells.

CDR1 and CDR2 from the germline V gene are SGHTA and FQGTGA. The CDR3 is 16 amino acids. V shed 0 bases and J shed 1 base, with 10 bases lying between them. Expressed TCRB transcripts were sequenced, since all the RNA that had been isolated was reverse transcribed. Assay used: immunoSEQ multiplex PCR; TCRdb lists only in-frame clones, some missing. The sample has 40,000 to 55,000 clones, around 40% seen once. The sample holds a few counts of this clone. Its antigen is still unknown. Findings and caveats of the study: The naive, central memory and Treg TCRB repertoires showed an apparent similarity that was greater among patients than among healthy donors. Researchers report that Type 1 diabetes patients had moderately but significantly shorter TCRB CDR3s across all four CD4+ subsets.

This TCR came from a man aged 25-45 years with type 1 diabetes. The V gene is TRBV7-3, the J gene TRBJ1-3; D is unresolved. Material for sequencing was stem cell memory CD4+ T cells from blood. For the CDR3, the DNA is TGTGCCAGCAGCTTAACCCCTTCGGGGTCTGGAAACACCATATATTTT. Its protein is CASSLTPSGSGNTIYF.